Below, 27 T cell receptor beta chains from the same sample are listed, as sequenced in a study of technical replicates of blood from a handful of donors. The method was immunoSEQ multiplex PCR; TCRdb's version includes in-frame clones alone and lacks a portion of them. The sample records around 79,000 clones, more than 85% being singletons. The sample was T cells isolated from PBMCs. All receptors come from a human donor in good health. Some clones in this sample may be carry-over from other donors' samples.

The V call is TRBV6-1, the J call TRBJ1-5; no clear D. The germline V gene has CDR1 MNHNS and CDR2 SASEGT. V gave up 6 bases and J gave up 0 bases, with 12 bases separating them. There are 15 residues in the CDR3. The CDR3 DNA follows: TGTGCCAGCAGCCTCTCCACAGATAGCAATCAGCCCCAGCATTTT. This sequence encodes CASSLSTDSNQPQHF.

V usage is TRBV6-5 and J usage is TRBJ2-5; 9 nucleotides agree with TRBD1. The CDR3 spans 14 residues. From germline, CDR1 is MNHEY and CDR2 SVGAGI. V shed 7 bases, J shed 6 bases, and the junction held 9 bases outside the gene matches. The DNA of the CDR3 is TGTGCCAGCAAGATCGGGACAGGGAGCCAGACCCAGTACTTC. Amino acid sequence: CASKIGTGSQTQYF.

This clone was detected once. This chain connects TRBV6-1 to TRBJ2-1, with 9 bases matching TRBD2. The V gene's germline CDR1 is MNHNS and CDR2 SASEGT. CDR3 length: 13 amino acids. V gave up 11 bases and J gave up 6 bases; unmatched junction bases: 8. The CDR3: CAGEWTSVNEQFF. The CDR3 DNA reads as TGTGCCGGGGAATGGACTAGCGTCAATGAGCAGTTCTTC.

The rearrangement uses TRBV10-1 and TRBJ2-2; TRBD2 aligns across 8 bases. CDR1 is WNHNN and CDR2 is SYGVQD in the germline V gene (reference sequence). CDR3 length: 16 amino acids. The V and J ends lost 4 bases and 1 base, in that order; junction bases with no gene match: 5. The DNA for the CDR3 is TGCGCCAGCAGTGGAACCGGGGGGGAGAACACCGGGGAGCTGTTTTTT. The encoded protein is CASSGTGGENTGELFF.

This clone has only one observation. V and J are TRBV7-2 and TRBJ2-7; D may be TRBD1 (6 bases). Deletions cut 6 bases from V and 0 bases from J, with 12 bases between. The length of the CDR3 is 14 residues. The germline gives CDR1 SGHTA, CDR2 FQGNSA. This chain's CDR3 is CASSSDRNSYEQYF. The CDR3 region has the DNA TGTGCCAGCAGTTCTGACAGGAACTCCTACGAGCAGTACTTC. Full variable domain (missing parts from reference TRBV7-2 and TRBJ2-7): GAGVSQSPSNKVTEKGKDVELRCDPISGHTALYWYRQSLGQGLEFLIYFQGNSAPDKSGLPSDRFSAERTGGSVSTLTIQRTQQEDSAVYLCASSSDRNSYEQYFGPGTRLTVT.

This CDR3 is CASSLAGGVYEQYF. CDR3 nucleotide sequence: TGCGCCAGCAGCTTGGCCGGCGGGGTCTACGAGCAGTACTTC. The chain recombines TRBV5-1 with TRBJ2-7; D may be TRBD2 (6 bases). The CDR3 contains 14 residues. V lost 0 bases, J lost 3 bases, and 10 bases lay in between. Germline CDR1 reads SGHRS; CDR2 reads YFSETQ.

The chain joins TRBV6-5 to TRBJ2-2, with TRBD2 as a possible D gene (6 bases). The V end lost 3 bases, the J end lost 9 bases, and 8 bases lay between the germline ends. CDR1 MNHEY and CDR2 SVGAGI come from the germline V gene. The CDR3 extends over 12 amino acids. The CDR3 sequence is CASSYGTWELFF. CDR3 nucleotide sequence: TGTGCCAGCAGTTATGGGACTTGGGAGCTGTTTTTT.

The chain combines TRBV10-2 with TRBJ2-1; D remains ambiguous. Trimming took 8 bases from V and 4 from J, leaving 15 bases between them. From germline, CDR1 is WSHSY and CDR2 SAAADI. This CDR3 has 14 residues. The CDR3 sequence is CASRSTGLYNEQFF. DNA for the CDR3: TGCGCCAGCCGTTCAACGGGTCTTTACAATGAGCAGTTCTTC.

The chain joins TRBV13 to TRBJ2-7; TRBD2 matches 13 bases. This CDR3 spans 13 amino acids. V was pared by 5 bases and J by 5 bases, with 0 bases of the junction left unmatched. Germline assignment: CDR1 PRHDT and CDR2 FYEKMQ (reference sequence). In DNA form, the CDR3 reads TGTGCCAGCAGCGGACTAGCGGGAGACGAGCAGTACTTC. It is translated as CASSGLAGDEQYF.

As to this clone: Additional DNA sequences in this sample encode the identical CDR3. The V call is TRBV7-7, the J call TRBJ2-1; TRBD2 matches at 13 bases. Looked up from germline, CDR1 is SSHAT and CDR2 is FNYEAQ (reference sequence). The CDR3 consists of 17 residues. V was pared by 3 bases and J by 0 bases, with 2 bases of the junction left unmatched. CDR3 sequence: CASSLGLAGSSYNEQFF. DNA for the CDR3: TGTGCCAGCAGCTTGGGACTAGCGGGAAGCTCCTACAATGAGCAGTTCTTC.

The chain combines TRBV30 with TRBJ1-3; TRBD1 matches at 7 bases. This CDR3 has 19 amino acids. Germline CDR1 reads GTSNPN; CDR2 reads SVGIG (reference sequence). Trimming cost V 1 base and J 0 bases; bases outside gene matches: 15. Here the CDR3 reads CAWSAYRGQTHLSGNTIYF. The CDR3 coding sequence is TGTGCCTGGAGTGCCTACCGGGGACAGACCCATCTCTCTGGAAACACCATATATTTT.

The CDR3 here is CASSWQWSTGELFF. In nucleotides, the CDR3 is TGTGCCAGCAGTTGGCAGTGGAGCACCGGGGAGCTGTTTTTT. The chain joins TRBV28 to TRBJ2-2; D is unresolved. The CDR3 loop spans 14 amino acids. CDR1 is MDHEN and CDR2 is SYDVKM in the germline V gene. V shed 4 bases and J shed 4 bases, with 10 bases lying between them.

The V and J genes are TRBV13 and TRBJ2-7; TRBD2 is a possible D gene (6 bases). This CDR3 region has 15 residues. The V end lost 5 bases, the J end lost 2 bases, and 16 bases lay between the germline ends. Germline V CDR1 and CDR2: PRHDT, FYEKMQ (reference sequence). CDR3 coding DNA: TGTGCCAGCAGCCCCGTAGCGGAGTCCCCCTACGAGCAGTACTTC. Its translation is CASSPVAESPYEQYF.

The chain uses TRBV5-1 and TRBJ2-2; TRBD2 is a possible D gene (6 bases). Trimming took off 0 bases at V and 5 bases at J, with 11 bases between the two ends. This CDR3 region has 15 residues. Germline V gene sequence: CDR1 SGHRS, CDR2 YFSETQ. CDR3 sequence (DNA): TGCGCCAGCAGCTTGGTGGGAGCGGGTACCGGGGAGCTGTTTTTT. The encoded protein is CASSLVGAGTGELFF.

DNA for the CDR3: TGTGCCAGCAGCTGGACAGGGAACACCGGGGAGCTGTTTTTT. This encodes CASSWTGNTGELFF. V gene TRBV14 combines with J gene TRBJ2-2; 7 positions agree with TRBD1. The CDR3 has 14 amino acids. V gave up 5 bases and J gave up 1 base; unmatched junction bases: 1. CDR1 is SGHDN, CDR2 FVKESK, per germline.

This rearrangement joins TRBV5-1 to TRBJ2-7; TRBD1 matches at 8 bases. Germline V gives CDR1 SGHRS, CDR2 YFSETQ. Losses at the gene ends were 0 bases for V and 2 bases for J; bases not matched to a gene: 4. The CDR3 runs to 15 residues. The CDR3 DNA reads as TGCGCCAGCAGCTTGGAATCACAGGGGGCCTACGAGCAGTACTTC. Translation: CASSLESQGAYEQYF. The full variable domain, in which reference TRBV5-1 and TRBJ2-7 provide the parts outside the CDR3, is KAGVTQTPRYLIKTRGQQVTLSCSPISGHRSVSWYQQTPGQGLQFLFEYFSETQRNKGNFPGRFSGRQFSNSRSEMNVSTLELGDSALYLCASSLESQGAYEQYFGPGTRLTVT.

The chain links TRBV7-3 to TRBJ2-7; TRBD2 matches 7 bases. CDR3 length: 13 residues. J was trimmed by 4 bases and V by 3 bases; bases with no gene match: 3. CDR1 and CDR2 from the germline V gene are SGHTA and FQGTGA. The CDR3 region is CASSFGAGYEQYF. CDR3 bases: TGTGCCAGCAGCTTCGGAGCGGGGTACGAGCAGTACTTC.

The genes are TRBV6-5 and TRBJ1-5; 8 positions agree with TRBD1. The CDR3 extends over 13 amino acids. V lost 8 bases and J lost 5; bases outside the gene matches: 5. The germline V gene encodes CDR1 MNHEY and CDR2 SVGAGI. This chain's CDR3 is CASGQGEDQPQHF. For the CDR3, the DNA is TGTGCCAGCGGACAGGGCGAAGATCAGCCCCAGCATTTT.

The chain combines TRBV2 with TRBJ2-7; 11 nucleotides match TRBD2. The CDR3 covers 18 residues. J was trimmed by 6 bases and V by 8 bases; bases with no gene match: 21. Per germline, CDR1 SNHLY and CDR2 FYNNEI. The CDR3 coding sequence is TGTGCCAGCTCCGGGGAGACTAGCGGGATCCGGGCAATCTCCGAGCAGTACTTC. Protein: CASSGETSGIRAISEQYF. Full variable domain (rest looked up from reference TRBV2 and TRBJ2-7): EPEVTQTPSHQVTQMGQEVILRCVPISNHLYFYWYRQILGQKVEFLVSFYNNEISEKSEIFDDQFSVERPDGSNFTLKIRSTKLEDSAMYFCASSGETSGIRAISEQYFGPGTRLTVT.

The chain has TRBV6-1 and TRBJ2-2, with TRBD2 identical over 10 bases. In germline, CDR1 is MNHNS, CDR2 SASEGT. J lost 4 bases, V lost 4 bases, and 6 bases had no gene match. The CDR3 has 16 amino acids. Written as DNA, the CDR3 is TGTGCCAGCAGTGTAGAGTTAGCGGGAGGCACCGGGGAGCTGTTTTTT. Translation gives CASSVELAGGTGELFF.

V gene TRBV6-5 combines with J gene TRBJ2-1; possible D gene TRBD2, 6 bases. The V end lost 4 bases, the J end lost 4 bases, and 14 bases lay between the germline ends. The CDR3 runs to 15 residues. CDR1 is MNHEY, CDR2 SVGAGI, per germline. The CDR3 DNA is TGTGCCAGCAGTTGGCCCGGGACTGAATACAATGAGCAGTTCTTC. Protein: CASSWPGTEYNEQFF.

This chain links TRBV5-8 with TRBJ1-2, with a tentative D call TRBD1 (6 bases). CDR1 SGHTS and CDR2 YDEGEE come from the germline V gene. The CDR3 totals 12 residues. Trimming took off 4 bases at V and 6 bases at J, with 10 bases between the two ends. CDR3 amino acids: CASSAQGHGYTF. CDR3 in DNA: TGTGCCAGCAGCGCTCAGGGGCATGGCTACACCTTC. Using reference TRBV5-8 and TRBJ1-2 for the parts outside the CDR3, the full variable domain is EAGVTQSPTHLIKTRGQQATLRCSPISGHTSVYWYQQALGLGLQFLLWYDEGEERNRGNFPPRFSGRQFPNYSSELNVNALELEDSALYLCASSAQGHGYTFGSGTRLTVV.

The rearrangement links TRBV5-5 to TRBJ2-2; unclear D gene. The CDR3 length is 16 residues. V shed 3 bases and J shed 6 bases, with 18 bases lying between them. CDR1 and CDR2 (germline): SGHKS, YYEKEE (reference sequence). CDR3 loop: CASSSLGEFKSGELFF. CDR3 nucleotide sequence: TGTGCCAGCAGCTCCCTAGGTGAATTTAAGTCCGGGGAGCTGTTTTTT. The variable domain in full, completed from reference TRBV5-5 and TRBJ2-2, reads DAGVTQSPTHLIKTRGQQVTLRCSPISGHKSVSWYQQVLGQGPQFIFQYYEKEERGRGNFPDRFSARQFPNYSSELNVNALLLGDSALYLCASSSLGEFKSGELFFGEGSRLTVL.

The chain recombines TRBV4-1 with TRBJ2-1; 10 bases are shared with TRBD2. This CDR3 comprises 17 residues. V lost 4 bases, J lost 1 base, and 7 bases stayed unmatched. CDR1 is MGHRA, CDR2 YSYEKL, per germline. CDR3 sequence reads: CASSPRLLAGSYNEQFF. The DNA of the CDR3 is TGCGCCAGCAGCCCACGTTTACTAGCGGGGTCCTACAATGAGCAGTTCTTC.

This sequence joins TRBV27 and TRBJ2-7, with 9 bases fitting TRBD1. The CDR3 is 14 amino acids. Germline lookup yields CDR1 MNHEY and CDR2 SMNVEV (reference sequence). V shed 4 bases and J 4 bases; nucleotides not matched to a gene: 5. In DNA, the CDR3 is TGTGCCAGCAGTTCGCCCGGGACAGGGTACGAGCAGTACTTC. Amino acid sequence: CASSSPGTGYEQYF.

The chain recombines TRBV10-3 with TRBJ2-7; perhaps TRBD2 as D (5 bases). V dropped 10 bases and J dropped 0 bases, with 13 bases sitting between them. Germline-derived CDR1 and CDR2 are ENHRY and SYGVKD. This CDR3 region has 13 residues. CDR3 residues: CATRAATSYEQYF. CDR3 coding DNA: TGTGCCACTCGAGCGGCCACCTCCTACGAGCAGTACTTC.

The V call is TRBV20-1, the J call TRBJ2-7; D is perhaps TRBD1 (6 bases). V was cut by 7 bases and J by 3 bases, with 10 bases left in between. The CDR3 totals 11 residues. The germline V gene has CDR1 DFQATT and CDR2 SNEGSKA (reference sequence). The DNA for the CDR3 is TGCAGTGTTAAGGACAGCTACGAGCAGTACTTC. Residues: CSVKDSYEQYF.